This passage covers 8 T cell receptor beta chains from one sample sequenced in a study of shared clonotypes between healthy human individuals. TCRdb's copy holds only in-frame clones and misses some; the assay was immunoSEQ multiplex PCR. Of around 2.1 million clones in the sample, nearly 97% are singletons; the top ten hold around 0.13%. The material sequenced was naive CD4+ T cells sorted from blood. Described subset: CD45RA+ positively selected. These receptors all stem from a man aged 18 to 29 in good health.

This chain joins TRBV7-8 and TRBJ2-1; D is possibly TRBD1 or TRBD2 (5 bases each). V was pared by 2 bases and J by 5 bases, with 16 bases between. Germline-derived CDR1 and CDR2 are SGHVS and FQNEAQ. The CDR3 sequence is 16 residues long. DNA for the CDR3: TGTGCCAGCAGCTTATACGGGACCTCCTCAGACAATGAGCAGTTCTTC. Encoded protein: CASSLYGTSSDNEQFF.

Remarks on this clone: A much more abundant neighbour one base away suggests this may be a read error. This chain links TRBV12-5 with TRBJ2-2, with TRBD1 identical over 7 bases. The CDR3 spans 15 residues. The trim removed 1 base at V and 1 base at J, leaving 0 bases unmatched. Germline loops: CDR1 LGHNT, CDR2 FRNRAP. The CDR3 DNA follows: TGTGCTAGTGGTTTGGGACAGGGGAACACCGGGGAGCTGTTTTTT. Its protein product is CASGLGQGNTGELFF.

This clone is a singleton in its sample. Other DNA sequences within the sample encode an identical CDR3. The rearrangement links TRBV5-1 to TRBJ2-7; a possible D gene is TRBD1 (5 bases). Germline V gene data show CDR1 as SGHRS and CDR2 as YFSETQ. Trimming shortened V by 8 bases and J by 4 bases, and 13 bases separated the two germline ends. This CDR3 has 12 residues. The CDR3 spells CASRLDNYEQYF. For the CDR3, the DNA is TGCGCCAGTAGGCTGGACAATTACGAGCAGTACTTC.

This clone was observed a single time. This chain joins TRBV6-5 and TRBJ1-1, with a tentative D call TRBD1 (5 bases). The CDR3 is 14 amino acids. Germline values: CDR1 MNHEY, CDR2 SVGAGI. V was trimmed by 6 bases and J by 1 base, leaving 12 bases between them. CDR3 DNA sequence: TGTGCCAGCAGCCGAGCCCAGGGGAACACTGAAGCTTTCTTT. Translation: CASSRAQGNTEAFF.

The rearrangement uses TRBV15 and TRBJ2-5; 7 bases map to TRBD1. CDR1 is LNHNV and CDR2 is YYDKDF in the germline V gene (reference sequence). Trimming cost V 5 bases and J 1 base; bases outside gene matches: 1. CDR3 size: 13 residues. The DNA for the CDR3 is TGTGCCACCAGCGGACAGGTCCAAGAGACCCAGTACTTC. Translation gives CATSGQVQETQYF.

The gene calls are TRBV11-2 and TRBJ2-7; 7 bases are a match to TRBD1. The CDR3 has 15 residues. The junction had 8 bases not matched to a gene; V was cut back by 5 bases and J by 1 base. Per the germline V gene, CDR1 is SGHAT and CDR2 is FQNNGV. CDR3 sequence: CASSPTMTGSYEQYF. CDR3 DNA: TGTGCCAGCAGCCCTACCATGACAGGGTCCTACGAGCAGTACTTC. Full variable domain (outside the CDR3, taken from reference TRBV11-2 and TRBJ2-7): EAGVAQSPRYKIIEKRQSVAFWCNPISGHATLYWYQQILGQGPKLLIQFQNNGVVDDSQLPKDRFSAERLKGVDSTLKIQPAKLEDSAVYLCASSPTMTGSYEQYFGPGTRLTVT.

The CDR3 sequence is CSVARLAGAPIEQYF. As DNA, the CDR3 is TGCAGCGTTGCAAGACTAGCGGGAGCCCCGATCGAGCAGTACTTC. The chain links TRBV29-1 to TRBJ2-7; 12 bases match TRBD2. The CDR3 is 15 amino acids. Germline loops: CDR1 SQVTM, CDR2 ANQGSEA. Trimming cost V 4 bases and J 6 bases; bases outside gene matches: 10.

The CDR3 nucleotides are TGTGCCAGCTCTCACGACCCCGGAACTAATGAAAAACTGTTTTTT. Translating it yields CASSHDPGTNEKLFF. The chain carries TRBV18 and TRBJ1-4, with D uncertain. The CDR3 is 15 residues long. V gave up 6 bases and J gave up 1 base, with 12 bases separating them. Germline V gene sequence: CDR1 KGHSH, CDR2 LQKENI.